These 10 T cell receptor beta chains were all obtained from the same sample, sequenced in a study of blood T cell repertoires in COVID-19. Profiling relied on immunoSEQ multiplex PCR, and the TCRdb table lists in-frame clones only, not all of them. The sample lists tens of thousands of clones, 83% seen once, with roughly 17% in the top ten. The sequencing sample was made of peripheral blood. The receptors were gathered from a man aged 35-49 years with acute or convalescent COVID-19.

There are a few counts of this clone. V is TRBV5-8 and J is TRBJ2-7; tentatively, D is TRBD1 (6 bases). This CDR3 region has 15 residues. V was pared by 4 bases and J by 3 bases, with 17 bases between. Germline CDR1 reads SGHTS; CDR2 reads YDEGEE. In nucleotides, the CDR3 is TGTGCCAGCAGCCCCGACGGGACCAGGGGCTACGAGCAGTACGTC. It codes for CASSPDGTRGYEQYV.

The chain joins TRBV29-1 to TRBJ1-5; D unresolved. Germline values: CDR1 SQVTM, CDR2 ANQGSEA. Deletions cut 4 bases from V and 0 bases from J, with 13 bases between. CDR3 length: 15 amino acids. The CDR3 DNA is TGCAGCGTTGTCATCGGTTCCCGTAGCAATCAGCCCCAGCATTTT. This encodes CSVVIGSRSNQPQHF. Based on the CDR3 plus reference TRBV29-1 and TRBJ1-5, the full variable domain is SAVISQKPSRDICQRGTSLTIQCQVDSQVTMMFWYRQQPGQSLTLIATANQGSEATYESGFVIDKFPISRPNLTFSTLTVSNMSPEDSSIYLCSVVIGSRSNQPQHFGDGTRLSIL.

The chain is built from TRBV24-1 and TRBJ1-1, with 10 positions matching TRBD1. The CDR3 is made up of 16 amino acids. Germline V lookup: CDR1 KGHDR, CDR2 SFDVKD. The V and J ends lost 2 bases and 2 bases, in that order; junction bases with no gene match: 4. The CDR3, as DNA: TGTGCCACCAGTGATTCTGGACAGGGGGGTAACACTGAAGCTTTCTTT. Translation: CATSDSGQGGNTEAFF.

The chain employs TRBV7-9 and TRBJ2-5; D might be TRBD1 (7 bases). Deletions cut 2 bases from V and 4 bases from J, with 14 bases between. Germline-derived CDR1 and CDR2 are SEHNR and FQNEAQ (reference sequence). The CDR3 contains 15 residues. The CDR3 nucleotides read TGTGCCAGCAGCTTACATCGACAGGGAGGAGAGACCCAGTACTTC. It is translated as CASSLHRQGGETQYF. Full variable domain (outside the CDR3, taken from reference TRBV7-9 and TRBJ2-5): DTGVSQNPRHKITKRGQNVTFRCDPISEHNRLYWYRQTLGQGPEFLTYFQNEAQLEKSRLLSDRFSAERPKGSFSTLEIQRTEQGDSAMYLCASSLHRQGGETQYFGPGTRLLVL.

V gene TRBV5-5 combines with J gene TRBJ2-3; 8 bases match TRBD1. V shed 2 bases, J shed 3 bases, and the junction held 2 bases outside the gene matches. Germline values: CDR1 SGHKS, CDR2 YYEKEE (reference sequence). The CDR3 has 14 amino acids. The CDR3 coding sequence is TGTGCCAGCAGCTTTAGGACAGGGACAGATACGCAGTATTTT. It specifies CASSFRTGTDTQYF.

This clone showed up just a few times. The chain employs TRBV6-5 and TRBJ2-7, with 7 bases matching TRBD2. CDR1 and CDR2 from the germline V gene are MNHEY and SVGAGI. V lost 6 bases and J lost 0; bases outside the gene matches: 5. This CDR3 comprises 14 residues. CDR3 in amino acids: CASRRRESSYEQYF. CDR3 in DNA: TGTGCCAGCAGGAGGCGGGAGAGCTCCTACGAGCAGTACTTC.

This chain joins TRBV2 and TRBJ2-3; 7 bases line up with TRBD1. The V gene end was trimmed by 0 bases and the J gene end by 1 base; junction bases not matched to a gene: 1. The CDR3 has 15 residues. Germline V CDR1 and CDR2: SNHLY, FYNNEI. As DNA, the CDR3 is TGTGCCAGCAGTGAAGCCCAGGGGGGCACAGATACGCAGTATTTT. Amino acid sequence: CASSEAQGGTDTQYF.

The chain combines TRBV7-9 with TRBJ1-1; D not certain. This CDR3 is 14 amino acids long. V was pared by 2 bases and J by 8 bases, with 15 bases between. The V gene's germline CDR1 is SEHNR and CDR2 FQNEAQ (reference sequence). CDR3 protein: CASSLIQAGQEAFF. DNA for the CDR3: TGTGCCAGCAGCTTAATCCAGGCCGGCCAAGAAGCTTTCTTT.

This clone was found a few times. V and J are TRBV5-1 and TRBJ2-5, with 7 bases identical to TRBD1. V trimming: 1 base; J trimming: 3 bases; junction bases outside the gene matches: 6. Germline loops: CDR1 SGHRS, CDR2 YFSETQ. CDR3 length: 15 amino acids. The CDR3 is CASSLTGEGKETQYF. CDR3 bases: TGCGCCAGCAGCTTGACAGGGGAAGGGAAAGAGACCCAGTACTTC.

The V call is TRBV7-6, the J call TRBJ1-3; no reliable D call. The germline V gene has CDR1 SGHVS and CDR2 FNYEAQ. This CDR3 has 15 amino acids. V gave up 2 bases and J gave up 3 bases, with 11 bases separating them. The CDR3 is CASSLIREGGNTIYF. DNA of the CDR3: TGTGCCAGCAGCTTAATACGGGAGGGTGGAAACACCATATATTTT.